The 12 T cell receptor beta chains below were found in one sample sequenced in a study of T cell changes during pregnancy in multiple sclerosis. Sequencing used immunoSEQ multiplex PCR; TCRdb keeps in-frame clones, though not all of them. Of about 55,000 clones detected, about nine tenths appear once; the ten largest clones hold approximately 0.6%. Specimen: CD4+ T cells from peripheral blood mononuclear cells, collected in the first trimester of pregnancy. All receptors come from a female donor with multiple sclerosis, enrolled in a pregnancy study.

The chain carries TRBV6-5 and TRBJ1-5; weak D call: TRBD1 (6 bases). Germline-derived CDR1 and CDR2 are MNHEY and SVGAGI. The length of the CDR3 is 14 residues. Trimming took 9 bases from V and 9 from J, leaving 21 bases between them. CDR3 nucleotides: TGTGCCAGTAACGACAGGCCCTCTAATGGGCCCCAGCATTTT. As protein: CASNDRPSNGPQHF.

This clone was observed a handful of times. J is TRBJ1-2 and V is TRBV7-8; weak D call: TRBD1 (5 bases). Trimming removed 3 bases at V and 7 bases at J, with 12 bases between. CDR3 size: 13 residues. Germline V gene data show CDR1 as SGHVS and CDR2 as FQNEAQ. The CDR3 sequence: CASSLQGGRGYTF. The CDR3 DNA follows: TGTGCCAGCAGCTTGCAGGGCGGTCGTGGCTACACCTTC.

This chain connects TRBV2 to TRBJ1-2; 7 bases map to TRBD1. CDR1 is SNHLY, CDR2 FYNNEI, per germline. The CDR3 runs 12 residues. The ends lost 5 bases at V and 8 bases at J; junction bases unmatched: 5. The CDR3 is CASSPGGWGYTF. The CDR3 DNA reads as TGTGCCAGCAGTCCAGGGGGGTGGGGCTACACCTTC.

The chain carries TRBV21-1 and TRBJ2-4; TRBD2 is the table's D call, not checked against the DNA. TRBV21-1 is labeled a pseudogene. The CDR3 is 19 amino acids. The DNA of the CDR3 is TGTGCCAGCCCCCAAACCGGGACTAGCGGGCAACTAGCCAAAAACATTCAGTACTTC. Translated: CASPQTGTSGQLAKNIQYF.

In this sample, this clone turned up a few times. The chain is built from TRBV11-3 and TRBJ1-4, with D perhaps matching TRBD1 (6 bases). The CDR3 runs 14 residues. The germline V gene has CDR1 SGHNT and CDR2 YENEEA. The germline V and J ends were trimmed by 5 bases and 6 bases, with 13 bases remaining between them. As DNA, the CDR3 is TGTGCCAGCAGCAGGGACACTGGCGATGAAAAACTGTTTTTT. Translated: CASSRDTGDEKLFF.

V gene TRBV18 combines with J gene TRBJ2-5; 8 bases are a match to TRBD1. The length of the CDR3 is 15 residues. Germline assignment: CDR1 KGHSH and CDR2 LQKENI. The V gene end was trimmed by 3 bases and the J gene end by 7 bases; junction bases not matched to a gene: 10. The CDR3 spells CASSPGQAPLGTQYF. CDR3 in DNA: TGTGCCAGCTCACCGGGACAGGCCCCTTTGGGGACCCAGTACTTC.

This CDR3 reads CASSTGDRATGELFF. For the CDR3, the DNA is TGTGCCAGCAGCACCGGGGACAGGGCTACCGGGGAGCTGTTTTTT. The chain links TRBV9 to TRBJ2-2, with 9 bases that match TRBD1. V was pared by 4 bases and J by 5 bases, with 6 bases of the junction left unmatched. The CDR3 sequence is 15 residues long. Germline CDR1 SGDLS, CDR2 YYNGEE.

The rearrangement joins TRBV18 to TRBJ2-5, with TRBD2 matching 14 bases. Germline V gene sequence: CDR1 KGHSH, CDR2 LQKENI. The CDR3 is 16 amino acids. Unmatched junction bases numbered 6, after V lost 3 bases and J lost 6 bases. The CDR3 DNA reads as TGTGCCAGCTCACCTACGGGACTAGCGGGAGTACAGACCCAGTACTTC. Translating gives CASSPTGLAGVQTQYF.

The chain recombines TRBV11-1 with TRBJ2-1; 8 bases are a match to TRBD1. The trim removed 0 bases at V and 4 bases at J, leaving 5 bases unmatched. The germline V gene has CDR1 SGHAT and CDR2 FQDESV (reference sequence). This CDR3 has 16 amino acids. The CDR3 region is CASSLARDRRYNEQFF. The CDR3 DNA reads TGTGCCAGCAGCTTAGCGCGGGACAGGAGATACAATGAGCAGTTCTTC.

The V and J genes are TRBV19 and TRBJ2-7, with a possible D match to TRBD1 (6 bases). Germline CDR1 reads LNHDA; CDR2 reads SQIVND (reference sequence). Trimming took 11 bases from V and 9 from J, leaving 11 bases between them. The CDR3 is 9 amino acids. CDR3 in amino acids: CAGQTGQYF. The CDR3 nucleotides read TGTGCCGGCCAGACAGGGCAGTACTTC.

The chain uses TRBV9 and TRBJ1-1; D possibly corresponds to TRBD1 (5 bases). The germline V gene encodes CDR1 SGDLS and CDR2 YYNGEE. Trimming left V 4 bases short and J 2 bases short, with 9 bases between. This CDR3 is 13 amino acids long. The CDR3 DNA sequence: TGTGCCAGCAGCCGGGGGGGAAACACTGAAGCTTTCTTT. Its protein is CASSRGGNTEAFF. Complete variable domain (other parts from reference TRBV9 and TRBJ1-1): DSGVTQTPKHLITATGQRVTLRCSPRSGDLSVYWYQQSLDQGLQFLIQYYNGEERAKGNILERFSAQQFPDLHSELNLSSLELGDSALYFCASSRGGNTEAFFGQGTRLTVV.

The genes are TRBV5-1 and TRBJ2-2; TRBD2 agrees at 14 bases. Trimming removed 5 bases from V and 3 bases from J; junction bases left unmatched: 6. Germline V lookup: CDR1 SGHRS, CDR2 YFSETQ. This CDR3 is built from 17 residues. CDR3 nucleotide sequence: TGCGCCAGCAGGCGGACGGGACTAGCGGGGGACACCGGGGAGCTGTTTTTT. Protein: CASRRTGLAGDTGELFF.